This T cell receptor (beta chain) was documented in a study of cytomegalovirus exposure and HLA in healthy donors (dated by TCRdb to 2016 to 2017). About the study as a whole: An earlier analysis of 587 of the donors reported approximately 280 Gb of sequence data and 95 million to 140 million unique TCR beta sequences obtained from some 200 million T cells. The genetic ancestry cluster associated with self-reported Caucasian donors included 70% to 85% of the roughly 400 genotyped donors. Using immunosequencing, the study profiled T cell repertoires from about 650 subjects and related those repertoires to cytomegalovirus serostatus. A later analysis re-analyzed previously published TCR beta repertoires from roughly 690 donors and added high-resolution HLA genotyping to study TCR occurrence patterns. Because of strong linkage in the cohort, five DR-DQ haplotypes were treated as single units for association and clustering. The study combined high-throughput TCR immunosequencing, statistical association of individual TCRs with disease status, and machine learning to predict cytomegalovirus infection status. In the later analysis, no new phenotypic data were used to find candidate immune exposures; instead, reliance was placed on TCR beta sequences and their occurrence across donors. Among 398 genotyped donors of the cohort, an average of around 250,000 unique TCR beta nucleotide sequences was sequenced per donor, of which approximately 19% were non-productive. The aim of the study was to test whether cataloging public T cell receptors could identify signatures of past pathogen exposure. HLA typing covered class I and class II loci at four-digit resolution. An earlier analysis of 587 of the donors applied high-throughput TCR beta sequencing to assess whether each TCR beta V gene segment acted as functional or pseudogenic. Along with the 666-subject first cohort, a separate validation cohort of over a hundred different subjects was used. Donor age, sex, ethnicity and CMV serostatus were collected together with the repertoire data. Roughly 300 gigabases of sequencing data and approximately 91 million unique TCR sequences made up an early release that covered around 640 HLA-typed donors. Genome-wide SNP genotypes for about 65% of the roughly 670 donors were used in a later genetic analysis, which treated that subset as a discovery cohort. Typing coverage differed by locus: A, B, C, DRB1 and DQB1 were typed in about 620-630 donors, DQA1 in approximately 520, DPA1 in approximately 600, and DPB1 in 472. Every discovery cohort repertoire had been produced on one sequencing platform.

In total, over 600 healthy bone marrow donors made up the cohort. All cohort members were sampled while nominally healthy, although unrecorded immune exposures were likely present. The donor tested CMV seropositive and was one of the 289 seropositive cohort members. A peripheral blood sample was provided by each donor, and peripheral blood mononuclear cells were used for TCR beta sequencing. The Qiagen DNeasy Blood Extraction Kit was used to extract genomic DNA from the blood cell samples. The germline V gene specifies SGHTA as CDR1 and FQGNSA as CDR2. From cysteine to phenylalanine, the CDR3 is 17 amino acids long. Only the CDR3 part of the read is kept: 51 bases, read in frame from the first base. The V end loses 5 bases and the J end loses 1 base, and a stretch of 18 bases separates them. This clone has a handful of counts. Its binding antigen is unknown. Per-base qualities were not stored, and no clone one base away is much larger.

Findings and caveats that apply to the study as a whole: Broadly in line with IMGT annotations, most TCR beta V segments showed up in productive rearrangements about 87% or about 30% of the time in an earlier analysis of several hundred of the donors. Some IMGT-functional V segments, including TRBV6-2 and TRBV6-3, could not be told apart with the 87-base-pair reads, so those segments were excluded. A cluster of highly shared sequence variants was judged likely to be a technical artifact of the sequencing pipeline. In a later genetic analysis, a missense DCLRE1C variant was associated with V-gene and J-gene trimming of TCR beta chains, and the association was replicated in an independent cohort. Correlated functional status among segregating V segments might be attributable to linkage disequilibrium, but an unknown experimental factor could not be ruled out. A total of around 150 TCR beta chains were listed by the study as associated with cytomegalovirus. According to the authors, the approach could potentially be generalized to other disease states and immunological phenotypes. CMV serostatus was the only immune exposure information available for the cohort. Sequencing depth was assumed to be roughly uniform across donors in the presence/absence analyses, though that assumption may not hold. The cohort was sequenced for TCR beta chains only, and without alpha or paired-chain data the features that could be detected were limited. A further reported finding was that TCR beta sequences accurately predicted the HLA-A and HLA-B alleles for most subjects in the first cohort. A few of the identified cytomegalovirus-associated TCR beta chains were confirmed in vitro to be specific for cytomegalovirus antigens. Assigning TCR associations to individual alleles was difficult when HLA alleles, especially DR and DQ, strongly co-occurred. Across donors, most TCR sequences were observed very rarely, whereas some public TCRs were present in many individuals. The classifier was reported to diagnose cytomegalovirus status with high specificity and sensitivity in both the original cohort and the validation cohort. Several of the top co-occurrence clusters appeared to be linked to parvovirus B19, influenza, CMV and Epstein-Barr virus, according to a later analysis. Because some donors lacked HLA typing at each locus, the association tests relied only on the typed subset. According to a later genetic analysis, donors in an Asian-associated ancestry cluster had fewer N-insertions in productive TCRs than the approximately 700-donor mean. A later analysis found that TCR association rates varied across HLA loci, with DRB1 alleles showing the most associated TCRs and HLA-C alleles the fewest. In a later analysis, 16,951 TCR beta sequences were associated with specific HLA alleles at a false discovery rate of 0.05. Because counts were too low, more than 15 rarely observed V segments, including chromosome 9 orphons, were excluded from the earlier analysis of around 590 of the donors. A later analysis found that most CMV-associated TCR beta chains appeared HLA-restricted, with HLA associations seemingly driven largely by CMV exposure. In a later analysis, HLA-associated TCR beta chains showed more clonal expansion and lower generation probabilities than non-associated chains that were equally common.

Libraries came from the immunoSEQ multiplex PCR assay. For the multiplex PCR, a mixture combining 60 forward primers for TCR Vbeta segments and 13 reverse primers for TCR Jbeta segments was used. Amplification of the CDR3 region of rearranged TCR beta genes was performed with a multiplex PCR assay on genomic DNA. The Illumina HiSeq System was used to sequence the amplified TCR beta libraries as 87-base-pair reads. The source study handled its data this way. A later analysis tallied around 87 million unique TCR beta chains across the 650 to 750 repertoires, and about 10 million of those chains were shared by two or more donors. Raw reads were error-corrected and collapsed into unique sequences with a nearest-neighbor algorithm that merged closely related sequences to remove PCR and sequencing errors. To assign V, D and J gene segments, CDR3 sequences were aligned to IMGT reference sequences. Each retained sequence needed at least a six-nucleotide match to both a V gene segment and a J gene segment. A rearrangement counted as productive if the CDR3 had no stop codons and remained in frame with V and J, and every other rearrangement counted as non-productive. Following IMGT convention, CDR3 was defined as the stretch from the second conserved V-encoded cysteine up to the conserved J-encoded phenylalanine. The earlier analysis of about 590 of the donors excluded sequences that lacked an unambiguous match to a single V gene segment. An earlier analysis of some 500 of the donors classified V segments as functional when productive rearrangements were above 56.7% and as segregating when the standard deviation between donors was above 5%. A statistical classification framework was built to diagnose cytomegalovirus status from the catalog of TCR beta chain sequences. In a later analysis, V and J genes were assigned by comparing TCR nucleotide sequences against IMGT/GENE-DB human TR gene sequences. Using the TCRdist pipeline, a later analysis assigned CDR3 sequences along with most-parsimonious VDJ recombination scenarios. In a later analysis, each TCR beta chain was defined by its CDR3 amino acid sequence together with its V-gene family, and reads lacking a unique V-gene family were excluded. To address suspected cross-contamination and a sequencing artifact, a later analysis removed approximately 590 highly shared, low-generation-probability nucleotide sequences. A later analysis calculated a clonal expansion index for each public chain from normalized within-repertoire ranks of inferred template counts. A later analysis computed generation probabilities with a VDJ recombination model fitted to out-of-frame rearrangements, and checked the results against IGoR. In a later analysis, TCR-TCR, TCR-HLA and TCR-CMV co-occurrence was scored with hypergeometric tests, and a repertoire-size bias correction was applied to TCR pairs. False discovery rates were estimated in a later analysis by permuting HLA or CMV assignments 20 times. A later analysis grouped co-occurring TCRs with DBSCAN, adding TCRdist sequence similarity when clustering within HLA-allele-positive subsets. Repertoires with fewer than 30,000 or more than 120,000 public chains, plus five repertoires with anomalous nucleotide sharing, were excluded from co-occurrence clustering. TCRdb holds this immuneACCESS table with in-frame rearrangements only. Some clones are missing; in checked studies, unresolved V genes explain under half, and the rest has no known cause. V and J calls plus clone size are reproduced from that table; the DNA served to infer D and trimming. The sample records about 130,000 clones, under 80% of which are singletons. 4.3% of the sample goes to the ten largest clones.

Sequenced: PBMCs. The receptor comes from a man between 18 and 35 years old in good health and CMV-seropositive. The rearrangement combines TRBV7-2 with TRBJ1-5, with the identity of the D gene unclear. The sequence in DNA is TGTGCCAGCAGCCGAGGGAAGCAGCCCCAAAGCAATCAGCCCCAGCATTTT. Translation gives CASSRGKQPQSNQPQHF. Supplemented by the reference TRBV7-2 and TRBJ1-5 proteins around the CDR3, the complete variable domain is GAGVSQSPSNKVTEKGKDVELRCDPISGHTALYWYRQSLGQGLEFLIYFQGNSAPDKSGLPSDRFSAERTGGSVSTLTIQRTQQEDSAVYLCASSRGKQPQSNQPQHFGDGTRLSIL.